This record looks at one T cell receptor beta chain sequence and its context. Profiling relied on immunoSEQ multiplex PCR, and the TCRdb table lists in-frame clones only, not all of them. Among approximately 100,000 clones listed, 90% were seen once. This sample was taken from a study of T cell responses to AZD1222 COVID-19 vaccine. The germline V gene encodes CDR1 SGHDN and CDR2 FVKESK. Trimming removed 3 bases at V and 3 bases at J, with 3 bases between. This CDR3 contains 11 residues. The chain carries TRBV14 and TRBJ2-7; D uncertain. Here the sequenced sample was peripheral blood, taken 28 days after the second AZD1222 dose. This sequence was found in an adult who received the AZD1222 COVID-19 vaccine. CDR3 sequence reads: CASSHFYEQYF. DNA for the CDR3: TGTGCCAGCAGCCACTTCTACGAGCAGTACTTC.